The following is a TCR beta chain sequence with its context. The source of the sample is a study of cytomegalovirus exposure and HLA in healthy donors. Study details: Most donors, about 82% of a few hundred genotyped, fell in the Caucasian-associated ancestry cluster.

The PCR was carried out with 60 Vbeta primers and 13 Jbeta primers. Libraries were prepared by immunoSEQ multiplex PCR; TCRdb keeps only in-frame clonotypes and omits some of them. This sample has around 140,000 clones, with about 87% found just once. Trimming took 2 bases from V and 3 from J, leaving 6 bases between them. CDR1 and CDR2 (germline): SGHDT, YYEEEE. The CDR3 is 12 residues long. Sequencing was done on a sample of PBMCs. The chain has TRBV5-6 and TRBJ2-7; unclear D gene. The receptor was isolated from a woman in her twenties or thirties in good health and CMV-seronegative. The DNA of the CDR3 is TGTGCCAGCAGCTTAACGGGCTACGAGCAGTACTTC. Protein: CASSLTGYEQYF.